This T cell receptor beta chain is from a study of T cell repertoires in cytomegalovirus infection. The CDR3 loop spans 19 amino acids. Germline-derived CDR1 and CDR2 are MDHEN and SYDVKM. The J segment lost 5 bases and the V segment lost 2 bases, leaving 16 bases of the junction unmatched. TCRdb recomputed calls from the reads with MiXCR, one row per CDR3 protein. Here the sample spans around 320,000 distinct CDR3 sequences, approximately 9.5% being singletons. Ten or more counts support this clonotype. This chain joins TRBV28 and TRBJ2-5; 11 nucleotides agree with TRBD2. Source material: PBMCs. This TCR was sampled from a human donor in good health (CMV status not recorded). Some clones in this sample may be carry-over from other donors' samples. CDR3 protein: CASSLAPGSGRAKVETQYF. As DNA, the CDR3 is TGTGCCAGCAGTTTAGCCCCTGGTAGCGGGAGGGCCAAAGTGGAGACCCAGTACTTC.